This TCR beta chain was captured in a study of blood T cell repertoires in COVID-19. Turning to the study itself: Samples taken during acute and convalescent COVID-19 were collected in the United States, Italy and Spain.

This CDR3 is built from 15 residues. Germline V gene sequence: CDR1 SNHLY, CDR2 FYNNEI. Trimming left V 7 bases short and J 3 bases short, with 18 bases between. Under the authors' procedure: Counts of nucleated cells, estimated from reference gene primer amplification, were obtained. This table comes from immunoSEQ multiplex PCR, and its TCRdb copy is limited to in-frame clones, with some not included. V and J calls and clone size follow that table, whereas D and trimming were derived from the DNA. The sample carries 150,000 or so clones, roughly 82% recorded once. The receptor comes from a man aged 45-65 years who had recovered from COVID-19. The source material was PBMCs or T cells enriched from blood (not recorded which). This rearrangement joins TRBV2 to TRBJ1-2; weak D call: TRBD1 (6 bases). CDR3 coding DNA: TGTGCCAGCAAAGGGACACCGGGGCTCGACTATGGCTACACCTTC. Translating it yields CASKGTPGLDYGYTF. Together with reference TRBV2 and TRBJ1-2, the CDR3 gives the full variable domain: EPEVTQTPSHQVTQMGQEVILRCVPISNHLYFYWYRQILGQKVEFLVSFYNNEISEKSEIFDDQFSVERPDGSNFTLKIRSTKLEDSAMYFCASKGTPGLDYGYTFGSGTRLTVV.